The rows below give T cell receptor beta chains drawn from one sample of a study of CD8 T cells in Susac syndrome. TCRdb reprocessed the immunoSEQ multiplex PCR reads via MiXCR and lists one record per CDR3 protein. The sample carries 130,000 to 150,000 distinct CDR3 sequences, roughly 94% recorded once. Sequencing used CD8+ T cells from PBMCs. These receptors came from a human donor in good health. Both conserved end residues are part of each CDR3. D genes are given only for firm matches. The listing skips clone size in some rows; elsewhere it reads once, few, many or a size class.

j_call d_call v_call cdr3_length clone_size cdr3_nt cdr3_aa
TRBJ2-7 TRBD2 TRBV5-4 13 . TGTGCCAGCAGCCCCGGACTAGGGCTCGAGCAGTACTTC CASSPGLGLEQYF
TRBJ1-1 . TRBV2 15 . TGTGCCAGCAGTGAGGTTGTGCAGGGAGACACTGAAGCTTTCTTT CASSEVVQGDTEAFF
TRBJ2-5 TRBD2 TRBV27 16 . TGTGCCAGCAGTGCTCGACTAGCGGGAGGGGCGGAGACCCAGTACTTC CASSARLAGGAETQYF
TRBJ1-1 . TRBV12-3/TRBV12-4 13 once TGTGCCAGCAGTTTCTGGGGGAACACTGAAGCTTTCTTT CASSFWGNTEAFF
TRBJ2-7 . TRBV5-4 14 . TGTGCCAGCAGCTGGGGTCGAGACCCCTACGAGCAGTACTTC CASSWGRDPYEQYF
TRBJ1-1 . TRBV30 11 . TGTGCCTGGAACTTGAACACTGAAGCTTTCTTT CAWNLNTEAFF
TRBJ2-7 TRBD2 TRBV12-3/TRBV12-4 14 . TGTGCCAGCAGTCCGACTAGCGGGAGGGTCGAGCAGTACTTC CASSPTSGRVEQYF
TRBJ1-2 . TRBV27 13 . TGTGCCAGCAGTTTTGGGCCCAACTATGGCTACACCTTC CASSFGPNYGYTF
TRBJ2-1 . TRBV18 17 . TGTGCCAGCTCACCCCTTCCCCTTGACGGGTACTACAATGAGCAGTTCTTC CASSPLPLDGYYNEQFF
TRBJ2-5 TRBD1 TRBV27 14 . TGTGCCACCGAGGAAGGGACAGGGGTAGAGACCCAGTACTTC CATEEGTGVETQYF
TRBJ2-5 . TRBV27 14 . TGTGCCAGCAGCTGGGACGGCGACCAAGAGACCCAGTACTTC CASSWDGDQETQYF
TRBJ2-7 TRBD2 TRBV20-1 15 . TGCAGTGCTAGAGATTGGGCTAGCGGGAGCCACGAGCAGTACTTC CSARDWASGSHEQYF
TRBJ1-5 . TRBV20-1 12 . TGCAGTGCGGGGGGGTGGGATCAGCCCCAGCATTTT CSAGGWDQPQHF
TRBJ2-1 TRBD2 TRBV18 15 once TGTGCCAGCTCACCACTTACTAGCGGACACAATGAGCAGTTCTTC CASSPLTSGHNEQFF
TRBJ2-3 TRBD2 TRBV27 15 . TGTGCCAGCAGTTTTACTAGCGGGAGCACAGATACGCAGTATTTT CASSFTSGSTDTQYF
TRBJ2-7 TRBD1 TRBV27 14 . TGTGCCAGCAGTTTGCGGACAGGGGTCTACGAGCAGTACTTC CASSLRTGVYEQYF
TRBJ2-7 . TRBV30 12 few TGTGCCTGGAGTGTCAGGGGCTACGAGCAGTACTTC CAWSVRGYEQYF
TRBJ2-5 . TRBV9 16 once TGTGCCAGCAGCGTAGAGGCCAGGGGGGTTCAAGAGACCCAGTACTTC CASSVEARGVQETQYF
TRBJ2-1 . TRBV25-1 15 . TGTGCCAGCAGTGAATTGACAGAACTTAACAATGAGCAGTTCTTC CASSELTELNNEQFF
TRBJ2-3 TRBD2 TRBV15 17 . TGTGCCACCAGCAGAGATGGGACGGGAGGCCCCTCTGATACGCAGTATTTT CATSRDGTGGPSDTQYF
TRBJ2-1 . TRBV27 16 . TGTGCCAGCAGTTTATCAGGAGGGCTGGTACACAATGAGCAGTTCTTC CASSLSGGLVHNEQFF
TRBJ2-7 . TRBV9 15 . TGTGCCAGCAGCGTAGTCCCGGCGGGCAGCTACGAGCAGTACTTC CASSVVPAGSYEQYF
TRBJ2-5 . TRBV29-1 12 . TGCAGCGTTGGGGGGTACCAAGAGACCCAGTACTTC CSVGGYQETQYF
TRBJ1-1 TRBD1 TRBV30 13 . TGTGCCTGGAGTGTACAGGGGTCGACTGAAGCTTTCTTT CAWSVQGSTEAFF
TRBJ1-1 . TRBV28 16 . TGTGCCAGCAGTTTATTGGCTGAGGGAATCAACACTGAAGCTTTCTTT CASSLLAEGINTEAFF
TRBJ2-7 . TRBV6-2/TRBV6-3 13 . TGTGCCAGCAGTTATTCCGTCTCCTACGAGCAGTACTTC CASSYSVSYEQYF
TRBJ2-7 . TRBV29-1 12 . TGCAGCGTTGTAGGACCTCTCCACGAGCAGTACTTC CSVVGPLHEQYF
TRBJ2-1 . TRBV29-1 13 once TGCAGCGTTGATAAAGGGGCCTACAATGAGCAGTTCTTC CSVDKGAYNEQFF
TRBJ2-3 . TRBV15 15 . TGTGCCACCAGCAGAAGGACAGTGGAGACAGATACGCAGTATTTT CATSRRTVETDTQYF
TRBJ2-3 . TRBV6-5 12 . TGTGCCAGCAGCCCTAACAGAGATACGCAGTATTTT CASSPNRDTQYF
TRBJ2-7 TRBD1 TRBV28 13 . TGTGCCAGCAGTTGGGACAGGGGGCTCGAGCAGTACTTC CASSWDRGLEQYF
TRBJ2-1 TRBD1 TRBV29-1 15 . TGCAGCGTTGAATGGAGCCGGGACAGGGAGAATGAGCAGTTCTTC CSVEWSRDRENEQFF